This TCR beta chain was recorded in a study of blood T cell repertoires in COVID-19. Study in general: Some COVID-19 samples were acute and others convalescent; all came from the United States, Italy and Spain. The analysed material was cDNA or gDNA that came from T cells, B-cell-depleted T cells, or PBMCs.

This clone came up many times. Per the authors' pipeline: Reference gene primer amplification yielded estimated nucleated cell counts. Sequencing was performed with immunoSEQ multiplex PCR; in TCRdb, only in-frame clones are kept and a portion is missing. The V and J calls and clone size were taken over from that table, and D and trimming were inferred from the DNA. This table holds 70,000 to 85,000 clones, about 83% found once. This CDR3 region has 14 residues. From germline, CDR1 is SGHNT and CDR2 YYREEE (reference sequence). Between the trimmed V and J ends, which lost 2 bases and 6 bases, there was a span of 14 bases.

The chain is built from TRBV5-4 and TRBJ1-1; D unresolved. The clonotype was recovered from a human donor in a cohort sampled during active COVID-19. Sequencing input: peripheral blood. The CDR3 DNA reads TGTGCCAGCAGCTTCCCCACAGACGGGGCTGAAGCTTTCTTT. Its translation: CASSFPTDGAEAFF.